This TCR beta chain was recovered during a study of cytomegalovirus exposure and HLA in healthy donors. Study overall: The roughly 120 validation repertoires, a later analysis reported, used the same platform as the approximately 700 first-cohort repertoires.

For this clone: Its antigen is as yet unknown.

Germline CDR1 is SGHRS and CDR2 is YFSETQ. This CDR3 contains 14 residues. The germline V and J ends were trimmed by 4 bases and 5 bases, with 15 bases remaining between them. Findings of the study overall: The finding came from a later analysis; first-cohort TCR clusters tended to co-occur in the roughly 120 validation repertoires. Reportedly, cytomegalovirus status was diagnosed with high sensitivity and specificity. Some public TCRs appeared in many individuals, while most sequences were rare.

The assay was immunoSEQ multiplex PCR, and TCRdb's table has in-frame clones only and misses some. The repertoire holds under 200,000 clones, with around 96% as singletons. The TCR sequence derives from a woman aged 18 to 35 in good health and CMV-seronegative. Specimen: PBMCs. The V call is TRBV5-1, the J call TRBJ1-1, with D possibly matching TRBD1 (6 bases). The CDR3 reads CASSPTPTGTEAFF. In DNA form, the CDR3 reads TGCGCCAGCAGCCCAACACCGACAGGAACTGAAGCTTTCTTT.